The 24 T cell receptor beta chains listed next were all sequenced from one sample in a study of control samples from healthy donors and cancer patients. TCRdb keeps only in-frame clones here, not all; method: immunoSEQ multiplex PCR. The data show some 99,000 clones, with approximately 90% seen just once and about 16% held by the top ten. What was sequenced was blood. The origin of the receptors is a woman in her fifties or sixties in good health.

The chain links TRBV28 to TRBJ1-1; D call uncertain. The germline V gene encodes CDR1 MDHEN and CDR2 SYDVKM. V was clipped by 2 bases and J by 8 bases, with 6 bases between them. The CDR3 loop spans 11 amino acids. CDR3 coding DNA: TGTGCCAGCAGTTTAGGTGTCGAAGCTTTCTTT. Translating gives CASSLGVEAFF. Full variable domain (rest looked up from reference TRBV28 and TRBJ1-1): DVKVTQSSRYLVKRTGEKVFLECVQDMDHENMFWYRQDPGLGLRLIYFSYDVKMKEKGDIPEGYSVSREKKERFSLILESASTNQTSMYLCASSLGVEAFFGQGTRLTVV.

The rearrangement joins TRBV27 to TRBJ2-5; D gene unclear. The germline V gene encodes CDR1 MNHEY and CDR2 SMNVEV (reference sequence). The CDR3 is 15 residues long. V was clipped by 5 bases and J by 5 bases, with 18 bases between them. DNA for the CDR3: TGTGCCAGCAGTCGGAAGGGTGGTTTAGTGGAGACCCAGTACTTC. Its protein product is CASSRKGGLVETQYF.

The chain combines TRBV20-1 with TRBJ2-3; D remains ambiguous. CDR3 length equals 11 residues. V dropped 6 bases and J dropped 6 bases, with 10 bases sitting between them. Germline values: CDR1 DFQATT, CDR2 SNEGSKA (reference sequence). In DNA, the CDR3 is TGCAGTGCGGAGAGAGCGGATACGCAGTATTTT. Amino acid sequence: CSAERADTQYF.

The gene calls are TRBV2 and TRBJ1-6, with 8 bases matching TRBD1. The trim removed 4 bases at V and 3 bases at J, leaving 2 bases unmatched. Germline V CDR1 and CDR2: SNHLY, FYNNEI. The CDR3 length is 15 residues. This CDR3 reads CASSAGQDYNSPLHF. The CDR3 DNA reads TGTGCCAGCAGTGCGGGACAGGACTATAATTCACCCCTCCACTTT.

This chain links TRBV7-2 with TRBJ2-5; D unresolved. Germline V gene lookup returns CDR1 SGHTA and CDR2 FQGNSA. This CDR3 is built from 12 residues. Trimming left V 3 bases short and J 7 bases short, with 9 bases between. This chain's CDR3 is CASSLGTGTQYF. As DNA, the CDR3 is TGTGCCAGCAGCTTGGGTACCGGGACCCAGTACTTC. Drawing the rest from reference TRBV7-2 and TRBJ2-5, the complete variable domain is GAGVSQSPSNKVTEKGKDVELRCDPISGHTALYWYRQSLGQGLEFLIYFQGNSAPDKSGLPSDRFSAERTGGSVSTLTIQRTQQEDSAVYLCASSLGTGTQYFGPGTRLLVL.

The genes are TRBV15 and TRBJ2-3; D is uncertain. In germline, CDR1 is LNHNV, CDR2 YYDKDF (reference sequence). The CDR3 is 15 amino acids. The V and J ends lost 4 bases and 1 base respectively, with 12 bases between them. The CDR3 region has the DNA TGTGCCACCAGCAAGGGTGGTAAGGGCACAGATACGCAGTATTTT. This translates into CATSKGGKGTDTQYF.

This chain uses TRBV9 with TRBJ2-2; tentatively, D is TRBD1 or TRBD2 (5 bases each). Germline assignment: CDR1 SGDLS and CDR2 YYNGEE. CDR3 length equals 16 residues. V was pared by 0 bases and J by 4 bases, with 13 bases between. The CDR3 loop is CASSVVGPSGTGELFF. The CDR3 DNA reads as TGTGCCAGCAGCGTAGTGGGACCCTCAGGCACCGGGGAGCTGTTTTTT.

The chain combines TRBV7-8 with TRBJ2-3; possibly TRBD2 for D (5 bases). This CDR3 is built from 15 residues. Germline V CDR1 and CDR2: SGHVS, FQNEAQ. The V end lost 7 bases, the J end lost 4 bases, and 18 bases lay between the germline ends. The CDR3 coding sequence is TGTGCCAGCATCCGGCGGGCCCTCGGGGCAGATACGCAGTATTTT. It codes for CASIRRALGADTQYF.

This chain uses TRBV7-6 with TRBJ2-5, with TRBD2 as a possible D gene (6 bases). The germline V gene encodes CDR1 SGHVS and CDR2 FNYEAQ. V was clipped by 2 bases and J by 2 bases, with 24 bases between them. This CDR3 is built from 19 residues. The chain's CDR3 is CASSLFFGLEAGLQETQYF. CDR3 nucleotide sequence: TGTGCCAGCAGCTTATTCTTCGGGTTGGAAGCGGGTTTACAAGAGACCCAGTACTTC. The whole variable domain, remainder taken from reference TRBV7-6 and TRBJ2-5, is GAGVSQSPRYKVTKRGQDVALRCDPISGHVSLYWYRQALGQGPEFLTYFNYEAQQDKSGLPNDRFSAERPEGSISTLTIQRTEQRDSAMYRCASSLFFGLEAGLQETQYFGPGTRLLVL.

This chain links TRBV10-2 with TRBJ1-6, with D unclear. V lost 4 bases, J lost 4 bases, and 8 bases lay in between. The germline V gene has CDR1 WSHSY and CDR2 SAAADI. The CDR3 runs to 14 residues. CDR3 loop: CASSVIEYNSPLHF. Here the CDR3 DNA reads TGCGCCAGCAGTGTTATAGAATATAATTCACCCCTCCACTTT.

This clone was picked up one time. V and J are TRBV5-8 and TRBJ2-1, with no clear D. Germline V gene sequence: CDR1 SGHTS, CDR2 YDEGEE. V was cut by 7 bases and J by 5 bases, with 4 bases left in between. The CDR3 runs 10 residues. CDR3 region: CASADNEQFF. The CDR3, as DNA: TGTGCCAGCGCAGACAATGAGCAGTTCTTC.

This chain uses TRBV5-4 with TRBJ2-4; D uncertain. Trimming took off 2 bases at V and 7 bases at J, with 13 bases between the two ends. Per germline, CDR1 SGHNT and CDR2 YYREEE (reference sequence). This CDR3 comprises 14 residues. CDR3 in amino acids: CASSLDLGKNIQYF. The CDR3 nucleotides read TGTGCCAGCAGCTTAGATTTAGGGAAGAACATTCAGTACTTC.

J is TRBJ2-2 and V is TRBV7-2; 7 bases are shared with TRBD1. The CDR3 has 15 amino acids. CDR1 and CDR2 from the germline V gene are SGHTA and FQGNSA. The V and J ends lost 5 bases and 1 base, in that order; junction bases with no gene match: 4. The CDR3 reads CASSVDRLNTGELFF. Written as DNA, the CDR3 is TGTGCCAGCAGCGTGGACAGGTTGAACACCGGGGAGCTGTTTTTT.

This chain joins TRBV6-1 and TRBJ1-4; D is ambiguous. The V gene's germline CDR1 is MNHNS and CDR2 SASEGT. Trimming left V 5 bases short and J 5 bases short, with 9 bases between. The CDR3 sequence is 13 residues long. The CDR3 DNA sequence: TGTGCCAGCAGTCCCTCGGGGAATGAAAAACTGTTTTTT. Its protein product is CASSPSGNEKLFF.

This chain uses TRBV5-1 with TRBJ1-6, with D unclear. The germline V and J ends were trimmed by 4 bases and 0 bases, with 17 bases remaining between them. CDR1 is SGHRS and CDR2 is YFSETQ in the germline V gene. This CDR3 spans 18 amino acids. The CDR3 loop is CASSKTDGSSSYNSPLHF. The CDR3 nucleotides are TGCGCCAGCAGCAAGACGGACGGATCTAGCTCCTATAATTCACCCCTCCACTTT.

This chain joins TRBV19 and TRBJ2-1; D possibly matches TRBD1 or TRBD2 (5 bases each). Trimming cost V 5 bases and J 10 bases, with 12 bases left between them. The CDR3 runs to 12 residues. Per germline, CDR1 LNHDA and CDR2 SQIVND (reference sequence). CDR3 in amino acids: CASSRGPGEQFF. DNA of the CDR3: TGTGCCAGTAGTCGGGGCCCCGGAGAGCAGTTCTTC.

Notes on this clone: One end of the junction is discordant with germline, which a read error may explain. The rearrangement joins TRBV30 to TRBJ1-4; D not certain. The CDR3 extends over 14 amino acids. Germline V CDR1 and CDR2: GTSNPN, SVGIG (reference sequence). The CDR3 bases are TGTGCCTGGACCCGATTCTCAACTAATGAAAAACTATTTTTT. Amino acid sequence: CAWTRFSTNEKLFF.

Only one count was recorded for this clone. The V gene is TRBV7-3, the J gene TRBJ1-6, with 8 bases matching TRBD1. The CDR3 length is 15 residues. Looked up from germline, CDR1 is SGHTA and CDR2 is FQGTGA. Trimming cost V 2 bases and J 7 bases; bases outside gene matches: 4. The DNA of the CDR3 is TGTGCCAGCAGCTTAGGGACAGGAACAAATTCACCCCTCCACTTT. Its protein product is CASSLGTGTNSPLHF.

This clone was counted once. The J gene is TRBJ2-4, the V gene TRBV6-5; D gene uncertain. Trimming removed 5 bases at V and 0 bases at J, with 11 bases between. This CDR3 spans 15 amino acids. CDR1 is MNHEY, CDR2 SVGAGI, per germline. CDR3 nucleotides: TGTGCCAGCAGTACAGAGAGGACAGCCAAAAACATTCAGTACTTC. Residues: CASSTERTAKNIQYF.

The chain recombines TRBV2 with TRBJ2-3; D is undetermined. The CDR3 consists of 10 residues. V lost 9 bases and J lost 2, with 3 bases in between. The germline CDR1 and CDR2 sequences are SNHLY and FYNNEI. CDR3 loop: CASSTDTQYF. The CDR3 coding sequence is TGTGCCAGTTCCACAGATACGCAGTATTTT.

This chain joins TRBV11-2 and TRBJ2-7; the match to TRBD1 covers 7 bases. The germline V gene has CDR1 SGHAT and CDR2 FQNNGV. V dropped 4 bases and J dropped 2; count of bases not matched to a gene: 11. The CDR3 is made up of 16 amino acids. The CDR3 reads CASSSELDRVAYEQYF. CDR3 bases: TGTGCCAGCAGCTCGGAACTCGACAGGGTCGCCTACGAGCAGTACTTC.

This sequence joins TRBV10-1 and TRBJ2-5; 10 positions agree with TRBD2. V lost 2 bases, J lost 5 bases, and 14 bases stayed unmatched. Germline V gives CDR1 WNHNN, CDR2 SYGVQD (reference sequence). The CDR3 is made up of 18 amino acids. Here the CDR3 reads CASSEGLAGDVNGETQYF. The CDR3 nucleotides read TGCGCCAGCAGTGAGGGGCTAGCGGGGGACGTCAACGGGGAGACCCAGTACTTC.

CDR3 region: CASSTWTSGRAKETQYF. In DNA, the CDR3 is TGTGCCAGCAGCACCTGGACTAGCGGGAGGGCCAAGGAGACCCAGTACTTC. The chain combines TRBV5-6 with TRBJ2-5; TRBD2 matches 15 bases. Germline loops: CDR1 SGHDT, CDR2 YYEEEE. The CDR3 has 17 amino acids. J gave up 5 bases and V 4 bases, and 9 bases lay outside the gene matches.

J is TRBJ2-1 and V is TRBV24-1; 10 bases agree with TRBD2. With V trimmed by 3 bases and J by 9 bases, 19 bases remained unmatched. This CDR3 has 19 amino acids. Per the germline V gene, CDR1 is KGHDR and CDR2 is SFDVKD. In nucleotides, the CDR3 is TGTGCCACCAGTGATCGACTGGCTAGCGGGAGTGCTAAGAGGGGTGAGCAGTTCTTC. Translating it yields CATSDRLASGSAKRGEQFF.